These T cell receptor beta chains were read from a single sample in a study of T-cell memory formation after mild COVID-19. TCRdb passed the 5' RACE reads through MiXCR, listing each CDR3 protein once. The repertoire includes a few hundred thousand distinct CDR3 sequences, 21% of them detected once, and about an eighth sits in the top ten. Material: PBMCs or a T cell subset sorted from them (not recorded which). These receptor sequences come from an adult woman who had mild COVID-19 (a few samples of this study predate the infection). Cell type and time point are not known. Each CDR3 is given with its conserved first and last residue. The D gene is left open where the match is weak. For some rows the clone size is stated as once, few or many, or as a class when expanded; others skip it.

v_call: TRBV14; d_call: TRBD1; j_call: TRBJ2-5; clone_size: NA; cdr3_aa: CASSQETGVQETQYF; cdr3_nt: TGTGCCAGCAGCCAAGAAACAGGGGTACAAGAGACCCAGTACTTC
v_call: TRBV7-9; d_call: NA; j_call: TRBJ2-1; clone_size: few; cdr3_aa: CASPDVGSGSLVRNEQFF; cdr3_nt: TGTGCCAGCCCCGACGTGGGTAGCGGTTCCCTTGTTAGGAATGAGCAGTTCTTC
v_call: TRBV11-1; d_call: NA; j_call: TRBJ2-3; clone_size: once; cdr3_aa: CASSFRDGTDTQYF; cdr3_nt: TGTGCCAGCAGCTTCCGGGACGGCACAGATACGCAGTATTTT
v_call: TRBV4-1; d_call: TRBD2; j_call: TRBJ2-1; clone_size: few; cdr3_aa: CASSRSGRRSYNEQFF; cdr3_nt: TGCGCCAGCAGCCGAAGCGGGAGGCGCTCCTACAATGAGCAGTTCTTC
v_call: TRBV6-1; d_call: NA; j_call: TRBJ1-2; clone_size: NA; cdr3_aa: CASSDMGGRDLRGYTF; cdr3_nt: TGTGCCAGCAGTGACATGGGGGGACGGGACCTTCGGGGCTACACCTTC
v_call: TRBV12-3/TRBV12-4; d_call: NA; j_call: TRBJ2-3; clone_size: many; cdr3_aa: CASSLVGGSTDTQYF; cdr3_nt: TGTGCTAGCAGCTTAGTAGGTGGCAGCACAGATACGCAGTATTTT
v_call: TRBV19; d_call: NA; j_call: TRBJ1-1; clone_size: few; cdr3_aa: CASKGVLREYTEAFF; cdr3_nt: TGTGCCAGTAAGGGAGTGCTAAGGGAGTACACTGAAGCTTTCTTT
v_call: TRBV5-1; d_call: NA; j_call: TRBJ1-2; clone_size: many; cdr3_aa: CASSLGQGSGYTF; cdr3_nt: TGCGCCAGCAGCTTAGGGCAGGGTTCGGGCTACACCTTC
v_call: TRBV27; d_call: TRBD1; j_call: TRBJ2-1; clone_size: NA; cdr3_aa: CASSLGQGFLEQFF; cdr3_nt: TGTGCCAGCAGTTTGGGACAGGGGTTCTTGGAGCAGTTCTTC
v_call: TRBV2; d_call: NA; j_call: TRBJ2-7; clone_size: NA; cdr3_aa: CASRLNRGGYEQYF; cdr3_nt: TGTGCCAGCCGTCTAAACCGTGGCGGGTACGAGCAGTACTTC
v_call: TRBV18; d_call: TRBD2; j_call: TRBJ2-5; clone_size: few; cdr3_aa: CASSPTSGRQETQYF; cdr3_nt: TGTGCCAGCTCACCGACTAGCGGGAGGCAAGAGACCCAGTACTTC
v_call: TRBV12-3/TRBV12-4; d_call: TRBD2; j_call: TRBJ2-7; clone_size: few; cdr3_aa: CASSREEGNEQYF; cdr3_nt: TGTGCCAGCAGTCGGGAGGAGGGCAACGAGCAGTACTTC
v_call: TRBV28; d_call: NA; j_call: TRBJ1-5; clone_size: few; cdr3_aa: CASSLFQGFGNQPQHF; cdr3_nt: TGTGCCAGCAGTTTATTCCAGGGATTTGGGAATCAGCCCCAGCATTTT